The clone carrying this TCR beta chain has just a few counts. These data come from a study of T cell changes during pregnancy in multiple sclerosis. Some clones are missing from TCRdb's copy, which holds only in-frame ones; the method was immunoSEQ multiplex PCR. Of over 10,000 clones in the sample, 85% to 90% were seen once. Trimming cost V 4 bases and J 6 bases; bases outside gene matches: 5. The CDR3 extends over 15 amino acids. Germline lookup yields CDR1 MNHNS and CDR2 SASEGT. This clonotype originated in a female donor with multiple sclerosis, enrolled in a pregnancy study. The source was CD8+ T cells from peripheral blood mononuclear cells, collected in the first trimester of pregnancy. V and J are TRBV6-1 and TRBJ2-1, with 11 bases aligning to TRBD2. DNA for the CDR3: TGTGCCAGCAGTGCACTAGCGGGGGAATTCAATGAGCAGTTCTTC. It yields the protein CASSALAGEFNEQFF.